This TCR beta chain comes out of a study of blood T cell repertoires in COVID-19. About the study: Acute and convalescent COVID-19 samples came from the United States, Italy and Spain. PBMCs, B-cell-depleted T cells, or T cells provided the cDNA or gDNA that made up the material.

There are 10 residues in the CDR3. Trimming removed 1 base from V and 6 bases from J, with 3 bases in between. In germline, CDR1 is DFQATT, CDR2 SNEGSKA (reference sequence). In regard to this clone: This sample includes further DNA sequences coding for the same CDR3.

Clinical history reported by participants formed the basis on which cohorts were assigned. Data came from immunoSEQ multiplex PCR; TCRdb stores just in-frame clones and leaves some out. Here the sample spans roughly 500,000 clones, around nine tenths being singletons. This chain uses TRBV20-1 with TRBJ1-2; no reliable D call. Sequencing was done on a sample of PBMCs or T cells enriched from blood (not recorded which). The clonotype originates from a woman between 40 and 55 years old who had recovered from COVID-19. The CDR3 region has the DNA TGCAGTGCTAGAGGAGATGGCTACACCTTC. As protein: CSARGDGYTF.